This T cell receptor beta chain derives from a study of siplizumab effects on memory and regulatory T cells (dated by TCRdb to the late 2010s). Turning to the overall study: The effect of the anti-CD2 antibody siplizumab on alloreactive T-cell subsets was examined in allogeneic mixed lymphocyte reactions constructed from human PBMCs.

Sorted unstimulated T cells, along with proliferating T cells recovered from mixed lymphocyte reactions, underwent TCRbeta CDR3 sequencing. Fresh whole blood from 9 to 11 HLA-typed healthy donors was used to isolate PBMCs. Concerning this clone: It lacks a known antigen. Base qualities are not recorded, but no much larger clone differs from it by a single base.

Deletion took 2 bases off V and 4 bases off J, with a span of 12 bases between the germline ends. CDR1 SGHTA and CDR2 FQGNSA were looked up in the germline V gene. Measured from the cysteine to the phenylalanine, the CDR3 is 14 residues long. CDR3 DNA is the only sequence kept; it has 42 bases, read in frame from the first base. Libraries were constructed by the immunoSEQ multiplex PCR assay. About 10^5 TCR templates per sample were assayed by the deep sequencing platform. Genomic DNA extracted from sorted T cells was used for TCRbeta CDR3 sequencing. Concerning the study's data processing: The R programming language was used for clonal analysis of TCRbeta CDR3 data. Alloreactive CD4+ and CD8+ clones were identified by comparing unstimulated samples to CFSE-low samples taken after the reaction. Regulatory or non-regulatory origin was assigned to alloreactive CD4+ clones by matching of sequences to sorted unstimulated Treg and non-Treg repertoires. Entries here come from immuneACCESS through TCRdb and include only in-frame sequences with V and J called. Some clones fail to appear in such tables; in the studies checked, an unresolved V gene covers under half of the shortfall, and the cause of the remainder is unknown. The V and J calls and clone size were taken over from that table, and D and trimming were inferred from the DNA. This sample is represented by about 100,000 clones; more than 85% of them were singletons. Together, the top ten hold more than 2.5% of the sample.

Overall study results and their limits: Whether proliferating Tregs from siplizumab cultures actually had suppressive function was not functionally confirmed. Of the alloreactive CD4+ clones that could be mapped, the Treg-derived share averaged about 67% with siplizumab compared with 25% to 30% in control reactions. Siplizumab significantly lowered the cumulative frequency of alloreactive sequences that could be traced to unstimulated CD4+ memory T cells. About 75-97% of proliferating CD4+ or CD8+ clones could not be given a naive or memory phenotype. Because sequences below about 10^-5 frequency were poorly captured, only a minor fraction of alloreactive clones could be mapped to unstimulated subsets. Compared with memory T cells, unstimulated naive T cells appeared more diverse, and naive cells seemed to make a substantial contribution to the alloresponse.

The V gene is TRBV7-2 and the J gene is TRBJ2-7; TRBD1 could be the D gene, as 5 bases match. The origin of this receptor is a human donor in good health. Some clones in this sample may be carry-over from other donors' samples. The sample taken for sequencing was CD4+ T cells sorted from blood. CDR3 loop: CASSLQGALYEQYF. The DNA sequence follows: TGTGCCAGCAGCTTACAGGGCGCCCTATACGAGCAGTACTTC.